Described below is a single T cell receptor beta chain sequence and its context. It has no known antigen specificity. No base quality values were provided; no much bigger clone lies one nucleotide off. To demonstrate the VDJtools post-analysis software, TCR beta repertoires were profiled from the peripheral blood of more than ten young patients with multiple sclerosis. The multiple sclerosis patients were children and adolescents between roughly 6 and 17 years of age. Trimming takes 5 bases from V and 3 bases from J, and the germline ends sit 22 bases apart. According to the germline V gene, CDR1 reads MGHDK and CDR2 reads SYGVNS. From the cysteine through the phenylalanine, the CDR3 covers 17 amino acids. Of all the DNA, just the CDR3 is kept, 51 bases in frame from base 1. These data belong to a study of post-analysis software for immune sequencing data (dated by TCRdb to about 2015). For the study in its entirety: Recorded disease courses included relapsing-remitting, secondary progressive and progressive-relapsing multiple sclerosis, with some patients lacking subtype annotation. The patient repertoires were set against under 13 previously published healthy control repertoires from donors whose ages ranged from roughly 6 to 25 years. A subset of samples was prepared in parallel using single-end sample barcoding, then pooled and co-amplified after Illumina adapter ligation. Overall study outcomes, separate from this receptor: Significantly higher frequencies in patients than in controls were found for roughly 5 TRBV segments, including TRBV5-6, TRBV5-1 and TRBV20-1. Normalized Chao1 diversity was significantly lower in multiple sclerosis patients than controls, suggesting substantial peripheral T-cell clonal expansion. The multiple sclerosis patient group was slightly younger than the control group. Direct clustering with F measure revealed strong co-clustering of samples prepared in the same batch, which led to a batch-effect correction.

Library method: PCR. The instrument was an Illumina HiSeq 2500. Unique molecular identifiers were incorporated into TCR beta cDNA libraries to reduce PCR and sequencing biases. Every 1 to 10 million input T cells yielded about 500,000 cDNA molecules, meaning each molecule approximated one T cell. The patient libraries were prepared and sequenced with the same protocol used for the earlier healthy control dataset. Within a given batch, samples were prepared together, multiplexed and sequenced on the same HiSeq lane. Under the source paper's analysis protocol: MIGEC handled the raw barcoded reads, throwing out single-read molecular identifier groups before consensus assembly and CDR3 extraction. VDJtools was used for post-analysis of the clonotype tables, and diversity was normalized by down-sampling every dataset to the size of the smallest sample. To correct batch-related cross-sample contamination, repertoire overlap clustering matched CDR3 amino acid sequences but not nucleotide sequences. TCRdb reran the public reads through fastp at Q25 and MiXCR, keeping productive beta chains. One record per CDR3 amino acid sequence lists the most common genes and DNA. The authors' filters were not applied to this entry. This sample gives 750,000 to 950,000 distinct CDR3 sequences in total; about 50% of them show up just once. Together, the top ten hold 4% to 5.5% of the sample.

Rearrangement joined TRBV25-1 to TRBJ1-1; the D region possibly corresponds to TRBD1 (6 bases align). The sequenced sample was blood. The sequence came from a girl aged 5 to 17 with multiple sclerosis. CDR3 sequence: CASSNLGQHEGDTEAFF. The DNA is TGTGCCAGCAGTAATCTAGGGCAACATGAGGGGGACACTGAAGCTTTCTTT. This CDR3, with the reference TRBV25-1 and TRBJ1-1 proteins standing in past its ends, gives the full variable domain EADIYQTPRYLVIGTGKKITLECSQTMGHDKMYWYQQDPGMELHLIHYSYGVNSTEKGDLSSESTVSRIRTEHFPLTLESARPSHTSQYLCASSNLGQHEGDTEAFFGQGTRLTVV.